These 6 T cell receptor beta chains were all obtained from the same sample, sequenced in a study of T cells expressing NK-cell markers (dated by TCRdb to about 2020). Libraries were made using 5' RACE. Sequencing instrument: Illumina HiSeq 2000. The reads underwent TCRdb reprocessing, giving one record for each CDR3 protein sequence and no DNA. The sample's table lists a count of approximately 150,000 distinct CDR3 sequences. The leading ten clones occupy about 12% of the sample. Sequenced input: blood T cells: a sorted CD56 or NKG2C T cell subset, CD4+ or CD8+ T cells, or bulk PBMC T cells (not recorded which). The receptors here all came from a young man in good health. Donor details come from another sample of the same person, matched by shared clones.

The chain uses TRBV7-2 and TRBJ2-7; TCRdb returns TRBD2, unconfirmable since there is no DNA. The CDR3 totals 17 residues. CDR1 is SGHTA and CDR2 is FQGNSA in the germline V gene. The CDR3 sequence is CASSLAGLAASDYEQYF.

J is TRBJ1-1 and V is TRBV28; with no DNA, the TCRdb D assignment of TRBD1 cannot be verified. Germline V gene lookup returns CDR1 MDHEN and CDR2 SYDVKM. The CDR3 consists of 11 residues. CDR3 residues: CASSFRGTAFF. Combining the CDR3 with reference TRBV28 and TRBJ1-1 gives the whole variable domain DVKVTQSSRYLVKRTGEKVFLECVQDMDHENMFWYRQDPGLGLRLIYFSYDVKMKEKGDIPEGYSVSREKKERFSLILESASTNQTSMYLCASSFRGTAFFGQGTRLTVV.

CDR3 sequence: CSAAGARSYNEQFF. This rearrangement joins TRBV20-1 to TRBJ2-1; checking the TCRdb D call of TRBD1 is not possible without DNA. Per germline, CDR1 DFQATT and CDR2 SNEGSKA (reference sequence). The CDR3 extends over 14 amino acids.

The CDR3 is CASSSPGELAGSSYNEQFF. The rearrangement joins TRBV5-4 to TRBJ2-1; TCRdb's D call of TRBD2 is untestable without DNA. CDR1 and CDR2 (germline): SGHNT, YYREEE (reference sequence). The CDR3 extends over 19 amino acids. Filled out from reference TRBV5-4 and TRBJ2-1, the complete variable domain reads ETGVTQSPTHLIKTRGQQVTLRCSSQSGHNTVSWYQQALGQGPQFIFQYYREEENGRGNFPPRFSGLQFPNYSSELNVNALELDDSALYLCASSSPGELAGSSYNEQFFGPGTRLTVL.

This sequence joins TRBV9 and TRBJ2-5; TCRdb lists TRBD1, though no DNA is available to test this call. Germline V gives CDR1 SGDLS, CDR2 YYNGEE. The CDR3 sequence is 15 residues long. The CDR3 sequence is CASSVISRGRETQYF.

V gene TRBV12-3 or TRBV12-4 combines with J gene TRBJ2-5; TCRdb's D gene call, TRBD1, goes unchecked for lack of DNA. The CDR3 has 12 residues. Here the CDR3 reads CATGGQGKTQYF.